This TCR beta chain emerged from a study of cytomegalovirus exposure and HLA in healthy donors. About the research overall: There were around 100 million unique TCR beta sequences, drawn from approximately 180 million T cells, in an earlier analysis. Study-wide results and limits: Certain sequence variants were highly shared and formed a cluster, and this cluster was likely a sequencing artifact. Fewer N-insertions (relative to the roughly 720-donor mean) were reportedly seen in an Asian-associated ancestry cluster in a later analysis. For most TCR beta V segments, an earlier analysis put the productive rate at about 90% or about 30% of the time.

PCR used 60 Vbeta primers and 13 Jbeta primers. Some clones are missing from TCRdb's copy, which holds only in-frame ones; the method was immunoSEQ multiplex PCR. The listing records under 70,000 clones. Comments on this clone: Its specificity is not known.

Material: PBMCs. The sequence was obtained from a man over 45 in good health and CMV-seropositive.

The CDR3 loop is CASSVGSGGDYEQYF. In nucleotides, the CDR3 is TGTGCCAGCAGCGTAGGGTCGGGGGGCGACTACGAGCAGTACTTC. The chain has TRBV9 and TRBJ2-7, with D perhaps TRBD2 (7 bases). V lost 0 bases to trimming and J lost 3 bases, with 13 bases between them. The germline V gene encodes CDR1 SGDLS and CDR2 YYNGEE. The length of the CDR3 is 15 residues. Full variable domain (rest looked up from reference TRBV9 and TRBJ2-7): DSGVTQTPKHLITATGQRVTLRCSPRSGDLSVYWYQQSLDQGLQFLIQYYNGEERAKGNILERFSAQQFPDLHSELNLSSLELGDSALYFCASSVGSGGDYEQYFGPGTRLTVT.